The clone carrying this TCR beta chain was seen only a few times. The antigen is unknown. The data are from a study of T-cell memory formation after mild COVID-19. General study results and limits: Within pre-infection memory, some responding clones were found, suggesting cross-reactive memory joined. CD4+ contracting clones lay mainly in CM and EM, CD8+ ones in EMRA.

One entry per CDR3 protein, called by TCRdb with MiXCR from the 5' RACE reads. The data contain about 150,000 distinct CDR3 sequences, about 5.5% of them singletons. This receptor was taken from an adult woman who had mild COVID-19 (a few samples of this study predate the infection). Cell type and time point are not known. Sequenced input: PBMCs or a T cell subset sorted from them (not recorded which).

Here the CDR3 reads CASTTSGGPYEQYF. Written as DNA, the CDR3 is TGTGCCAGTACTACTAGCGGCGGGCCCTACGAGCAGTACTTC. The V call is TRBV6-5, the J call TRBJ2-7; 8 nucleotides agree with TRBD2. There are 14 residues in the CDR3. Per the germline V gene, CDR1 is MNHEY and CDR2 is SVGAGI. V dropped 9 bases and J dropped 2; count of bases not matched to a gene: 9.